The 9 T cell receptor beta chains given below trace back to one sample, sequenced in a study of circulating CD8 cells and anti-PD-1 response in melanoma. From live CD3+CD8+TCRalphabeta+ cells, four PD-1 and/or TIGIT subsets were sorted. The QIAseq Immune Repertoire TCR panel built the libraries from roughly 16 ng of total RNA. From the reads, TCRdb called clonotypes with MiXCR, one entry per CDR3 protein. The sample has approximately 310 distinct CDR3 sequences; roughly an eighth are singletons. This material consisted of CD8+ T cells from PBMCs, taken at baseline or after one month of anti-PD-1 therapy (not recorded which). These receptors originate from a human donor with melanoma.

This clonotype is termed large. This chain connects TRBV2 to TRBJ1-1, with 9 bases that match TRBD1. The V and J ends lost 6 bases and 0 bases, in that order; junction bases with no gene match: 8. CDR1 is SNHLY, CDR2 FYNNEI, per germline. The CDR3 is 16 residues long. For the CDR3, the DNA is TGTGCCAGCAGCCACGGGACAGGGCTTATGAACACTGAAGCTTTCTTT. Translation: CASSHGTGLMNTEAFF.

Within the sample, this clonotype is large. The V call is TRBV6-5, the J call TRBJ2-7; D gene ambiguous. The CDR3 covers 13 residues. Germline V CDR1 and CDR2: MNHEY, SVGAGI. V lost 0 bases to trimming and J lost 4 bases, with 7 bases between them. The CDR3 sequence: CASSYSIGYEQYF. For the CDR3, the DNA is TGTGCCAGCAGTTACTCGATAGGGTACGAGCAGTACTTC.

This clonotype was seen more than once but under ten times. The CDR3 protein is CASSLTSGGDYEQFF. The CDR3 DNA is TGTGCCAGCAGCTTGACTAGCGGGGGGGATTATGAGCAGTTCTTC. V gene TRBV11-2 combines with J gene TRBJ2-1; 14 bases agree with TRBD2. The CDR3 length is 15 residues. Germline values: CDR1 SGHAT, CDR2 FQNNGV. With V trimmed by 3 bases and J by 8 bases, 3 bases remained unmatched.

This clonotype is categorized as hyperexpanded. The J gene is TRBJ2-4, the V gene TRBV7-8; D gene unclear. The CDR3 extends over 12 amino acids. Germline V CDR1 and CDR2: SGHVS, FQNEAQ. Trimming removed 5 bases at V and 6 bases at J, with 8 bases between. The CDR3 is CASSAERNIQYF. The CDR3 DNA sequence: TGTGCCAGCAGCGCAGAGCGAAACATTCAGTACTTC.

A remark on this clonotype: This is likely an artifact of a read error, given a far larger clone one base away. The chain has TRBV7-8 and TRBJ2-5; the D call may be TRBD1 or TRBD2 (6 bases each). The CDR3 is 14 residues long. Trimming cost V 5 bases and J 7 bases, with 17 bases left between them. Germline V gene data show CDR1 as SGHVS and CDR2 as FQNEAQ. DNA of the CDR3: TGTGCCAGCAGCCGATGGGGGGCGAAAGGGACCCAGTACTTC. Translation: CASSRWGAKGTQYF.

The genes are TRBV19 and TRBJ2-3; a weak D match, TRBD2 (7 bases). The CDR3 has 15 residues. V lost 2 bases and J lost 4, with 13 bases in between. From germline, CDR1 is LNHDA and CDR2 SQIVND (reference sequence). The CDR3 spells CASSISGGSADTQYF. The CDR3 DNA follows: TGTGCCAGTAGTATATCGGGGGGCAGCGCAGATACGCAGTATTTT.

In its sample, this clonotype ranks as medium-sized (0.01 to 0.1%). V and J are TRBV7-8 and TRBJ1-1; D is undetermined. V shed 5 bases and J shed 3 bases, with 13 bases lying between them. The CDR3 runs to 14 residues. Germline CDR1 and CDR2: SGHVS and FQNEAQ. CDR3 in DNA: TGTGCCAGCAGCGCCTGGGAGGGATACACTGAAGCTTTCTTT. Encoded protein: CASSAWEGYTEAFF.

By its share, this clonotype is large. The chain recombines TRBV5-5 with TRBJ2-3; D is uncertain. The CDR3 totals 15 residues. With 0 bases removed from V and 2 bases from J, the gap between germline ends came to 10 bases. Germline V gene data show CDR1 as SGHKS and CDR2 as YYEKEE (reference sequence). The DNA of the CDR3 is TGTGCCAGCAGCTTGGGGACGACGCTCACAGATACGCAGTATTTT. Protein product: CASSLGTTLTDTQYF.

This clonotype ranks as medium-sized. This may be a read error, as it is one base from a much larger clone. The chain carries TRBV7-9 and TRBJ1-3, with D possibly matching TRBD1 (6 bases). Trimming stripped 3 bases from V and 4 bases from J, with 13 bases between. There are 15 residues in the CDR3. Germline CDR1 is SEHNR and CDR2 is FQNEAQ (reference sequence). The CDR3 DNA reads TGTGCCAGCAGCTTCGCAGGGGCCCGGGGAAACACCATATATTTT. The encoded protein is CASSFAGARGNTIYF.